The T cell receptor (beta chain) under discussion was sequenced for a study of spatial heterogeneity in lung cancer. Study details: An average of more than ten raw reads was observed per unique TCR and UMI combination. Whole-study results and caveats: Resection blood, more than follow-up blood, showed ubiquitous expanded tumor TCRs.

This clonotype was detected a few times. The antigen is undetermined. Individual TCR cDNA molecules each bore their own unique molecular identifier. Using its own MiXCR run on the 5' RACE reads, TCRdb lists one record per CDR3 protein. The sample lists roughly 4,000 distinct CDR3 sequences, 18% occurring once. V lost 3 bases and J 0 bases, leaving 6 bases between the germline ends. The CDR3 spans 15 residues. Germline values: CDR1 LGHDT, CDR2 YNNKEL (reference sequence). As to time point: sample taken at primary tumor resection. No cell sorting; template was whole RNA from tumor, lung tissue or PBMC. The donor population consisted of approximately 68 patients with untreated, early-stage non-small cell lung cancer.

The starting material was PBMCs, obtained at surgery. This chain connects TRBV3-1 to TRBJ2-6; D unclear. This receptor was taken from a male donor with early-stage non-small cell lung cancer. CDR3 residues: CASSQKGSGANVLTF. CDR3 coding DNA: TGTGCCAGCAGCCAGAAGGGCTCTGGGGCCAACGTCCTGACTTTC.